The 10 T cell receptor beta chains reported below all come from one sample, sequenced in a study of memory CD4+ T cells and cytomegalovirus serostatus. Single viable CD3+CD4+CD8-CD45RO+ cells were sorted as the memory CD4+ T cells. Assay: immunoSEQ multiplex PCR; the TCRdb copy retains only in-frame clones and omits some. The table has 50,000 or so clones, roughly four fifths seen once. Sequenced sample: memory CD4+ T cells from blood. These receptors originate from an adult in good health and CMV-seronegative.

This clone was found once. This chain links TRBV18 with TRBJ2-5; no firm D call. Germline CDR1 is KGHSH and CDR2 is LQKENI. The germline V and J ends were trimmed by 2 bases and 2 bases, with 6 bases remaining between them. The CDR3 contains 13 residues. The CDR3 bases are TGTGCCAGCTCACCAGGATTACAAGAGACCCAGTACTTC. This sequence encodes CASSPGLQETQYF.

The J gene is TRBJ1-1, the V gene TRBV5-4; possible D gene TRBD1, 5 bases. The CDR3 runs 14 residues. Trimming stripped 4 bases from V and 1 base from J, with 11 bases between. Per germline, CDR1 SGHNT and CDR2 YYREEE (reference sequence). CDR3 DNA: TGTGCCAGCAGCCCAAAGGGGAGGAACACTGAAGCTTTCTTT. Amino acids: CASSPKGRNTEAFF.

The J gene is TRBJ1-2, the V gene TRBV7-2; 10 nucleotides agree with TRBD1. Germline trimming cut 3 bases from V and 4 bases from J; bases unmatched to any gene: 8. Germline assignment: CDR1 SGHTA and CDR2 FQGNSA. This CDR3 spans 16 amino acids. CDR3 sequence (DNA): TGTGCCAGCAGCTTGGCGGGACAGGGGCTCCTCTATGGCTACACCTTC. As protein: CASSLAGQGLLYGYTF.

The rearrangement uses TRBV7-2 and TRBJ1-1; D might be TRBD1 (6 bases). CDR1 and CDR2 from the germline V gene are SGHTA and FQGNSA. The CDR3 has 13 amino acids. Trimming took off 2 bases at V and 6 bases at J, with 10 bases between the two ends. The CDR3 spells CASSLQGIAEAFF. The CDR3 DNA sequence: TGTGCCAGCAGCTTACAGGGGATCGCTGAAGCTTTCTTT.

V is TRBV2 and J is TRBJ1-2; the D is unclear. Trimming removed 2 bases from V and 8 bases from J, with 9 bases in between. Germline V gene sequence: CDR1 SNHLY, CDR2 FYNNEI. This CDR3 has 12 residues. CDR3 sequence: CASSEPDRGYTF. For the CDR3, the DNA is TGTGCCAGCAGTGAACCGGATAGGGGCTACACCTTC.

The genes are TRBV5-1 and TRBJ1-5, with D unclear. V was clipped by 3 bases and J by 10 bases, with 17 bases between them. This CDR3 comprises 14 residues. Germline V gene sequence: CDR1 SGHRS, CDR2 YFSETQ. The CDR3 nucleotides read TGCGCCAGCAGCTATTTCGGACCCTCAGGACCCCAGCATTTT. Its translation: CASSYFGPSGPQHF.

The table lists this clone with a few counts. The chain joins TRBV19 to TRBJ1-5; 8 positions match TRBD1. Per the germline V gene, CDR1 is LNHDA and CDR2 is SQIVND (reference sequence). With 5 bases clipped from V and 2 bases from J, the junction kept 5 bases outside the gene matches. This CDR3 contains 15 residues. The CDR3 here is CASSSGGAGNQPQHF. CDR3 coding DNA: TGTGCCAGTAGTTCAGGGGGCGCGGGCAATCAGCCCCAGCATTTT. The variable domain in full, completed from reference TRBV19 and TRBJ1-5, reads DGGITQSPKYLFRKEGQNVTLSCEQNLNHDAMYWYRQDPGQGLRLIYYSQIVNDFQKGDIAEGYSVSREKKESFPLTVTSAQKNPTAFYLCASSSGGAGNQPQHFGDGTRLSIL.

CDR3 sequence: CASRQGQGGNTGELFF. The CDR3 coding sequence is TGCGCCAGCAGACAGGGACAGGGCGGTAACACCGGGGAGCTGTTTTTT. V gene TRBV5-1 combines with J gene TRBJ2-2; 9 positions match TRBD1. Per germline, CDR1 SGHRS and CDR2 YFSETQ. V lost 5 bases and J lost 2; bases outside the gene matches: 7. The CDR3 is 16 amino acids.

The DNA of the CDR3 is TGTGCCAGCAGATACCTGACCAGCCTCACTTATGGCTACACCTTC. It is translated as CASRYLTSLTYGYTF. The chain joins TRBV6-5 to TRBJ1-2; D is ambiguous. Deletions cut 6 bases from V and 5 bases from J, with 19 bases between. The germline V gene encodes CDR1 MNHEY and CDR2 SVGAGI. This CDR3 has 15 residues.

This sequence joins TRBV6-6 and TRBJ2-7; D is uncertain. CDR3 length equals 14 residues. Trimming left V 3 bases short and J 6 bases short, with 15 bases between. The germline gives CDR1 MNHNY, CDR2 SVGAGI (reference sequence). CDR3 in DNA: TGTGCCAGCAGTTATGCTAGTACTTTCGGCGAGCAGTACTTC. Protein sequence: CASSYASTFGEQYF.